The 22 T cell receptor beta chains below all came from one sample that was sequenced in a study of blood T cells in healthy people across ages. A second PCR, run for roughly 6 to 11 cycles, used a sample-barcoded 5' primer plus a J-beta primer mix. TCRdb independently ran MiXCR on the 5' RACE reads; one entry per CDR3 protein. Here the sample spans about 780,000 distinct CDR3 sequences, approximately 59% being singletons. The specimen sequenced was blood. Receptors were obtained from a man aged 25 to 40 in good health.

In its sample, this clonotype was seen once. The chain recombines TRBV6-2 or TRBV6-3 with TRBJ2-5; TRBD1 matches at 7 bases. Matching the DNA end better, TRBJ2-7 makes the J call doubtful. The germline V gene encodes CDR1 MNHEY and CDR2 SVGEGT. The CDR3 is 15 amino acids. DNA of the CDR3: TGTGCCAGCAGAAAAGGGTGGCAGGGGGCCTACGAGCAGTACTTC. This gives the protein CASRKGWQGAYEQYF.

The chain couples TRBV27 to TRBJ2-7; 7 nucleotides align to TRBD1. The J segment lost 2 bases and the V segment lost 0 bases, leaving 4 bases of the junction unmatched. The CDR3 is 15 residues long. Germline lookup yields CDR1 MNHEY and CDR2 SMNVEV (reference sequence). The CDR3 sequence: CASSLSGTVPYEQYF. CDR3 sequence (DNA): TGTGCCAGCAGTTTATCCGGGACAGTACCCTACGAGCAGTACTTC.

The gene calls are TRBV6-1 and TRBJ2-7; a possible D gene is TRBD1 (5 bases). V lost 2 bases and J lost 3, with 14 bases in between. This CDR3 comprises 15 residues. Looked up from germline, CDR1 is MNHNS and CDR2 is SASEGT. This chain's CDR3 is CASSERRTGNYEQYF. In nucleotides, the CDR3 is TGTGCCAGCAGTGAACGGCGTACAGGCAACTACGAGCAGTACTTC.

The rearrangement links TRBV12-3 or TRBV12-4 to TRBJ1-2; unclear D gene. The CDR3 runs 12 residues. V was trimmed by 3 bases and J by 5 bases, leaving 7 bases between them. The CDR3 protein is CASSFFGYGYTF. The CDR3 DNA follows: TGTGCCAGCAGTTTTTTTGGGTATGGCTACACCTTC.

V gene TRBV6-5 combines with J gene TRBJ2-1, with 13 bases that match TRBD2. Trimming took 6 bases from V and 9 from J; bases not matched to a gene: 8. The CDR3 contains 15 residues. In germline, CDR1 is MNHEY, CDR2 SVGAGI. For the CDR3, the DNA is TGTGCCAGCAGATCACTAGCGGGGGGGCCCGGTGAGCAGTTCTTC. It yields the protein CASRSLAGGPGEQFF.

CDR3 amino acids: CASSVGGGPETQYF. The CDR3 DNA is TGTGCCAGCAGCGTCGGGGGGGGACCAGAGACCCAGTACTTC. This chain connects TRBV9 to TRBJ2-7; 8 bases are a match to TRBD2. The end of the DNA fits TRBJ2-5 better, so the J call may be wrong. This CDR3 is built from 14 residues. Germline-derived CDR1 and CDR2 are SGDLS and YYNGEE.

The gene calls are TRBV6-5 and TRBJ2-4; possibly TRBD1 for D (5 bases). Per germline, CDR1 MNHEY and CDR2 SVGAGI. Trimming shortened V by 4 bases and J by 0 bases, and 19 bases separated the two germline ends. This CDR3 is 18 amino acids long. The CDR3 spells CASSSHSDSRLAKNIQYF. The CDR3 DNA sequence: TGTGCCAGCAGTTCCCATTCTGACAGCCGGCTAGCCAAAAACATTCAGTACTTC.

This sequence joins TRBV29-1 and TRBJ2-1; 11 bases align to TRBD2. Losses at the gene ends were 4 bases for V and 7 bases for J; bases not matched to a gene: 3. From germline, CDR1 is SQVTM and CDR2 ANQGSEA. The CDR3 is 13 amino acids. The CDR3 nucleotides are TGCAGCGTTGGACTAGCGGGGATAAATGAGCAGTTCTTC. It specifies CSVGLAGINEQFF.

This clonotype was counted between two and nine times. The rearrangement joins TRBV7-2 to TRBJ2-5, with 7 nucleotides matching TRBD2. Germline CDR1 SGHTA, CDR2 FQGNSA. V was clipped by 1 base and J by 7 bases; unmatched bases: 6. The CDR3 contains 14 residues. The CDR3 DNA reads TGTGCCAGCAGCTTAGAGGTGTCGGGGGGGACCCAGTACTTC. Protein: CASSLEVSGGTQYF.

The chain has TRBV29-1 and TRBJ2-1; a possible D gene is TRBD1 (6 bases). The CDR3 has 15 amino acids. The germline gives CDR1 SQVTM, CDR2 ANQGSEA. V lost 7 bases to trimming and J lost 3 bases, with 19 bases between them. The CDR3 nucleotides are TGCAGCGCACAGGGACCCCTCCACGGCTACAATGAGCAGTTCTTC. Its protein product is CSAQGPLHGYNEQFF.

The genes are TRBV10-3 and TRBJ2-7; unclear D gene. V was trimmed by 3 bases and J by 0 bases, leaving 12 bases between them. The CDR3 length is 15 residues. Germline V gene lookup returns CDR1 ENHRY and CDR2 SYGVKD. CDR3 protein: CAISDGQDTSYEQYF. In DNA form, the CDR3 reads TGTGCCATCAGTGATGGGCAGGATACCTCCTACGAGCAGTACTTC.

The count of this clonotype is one. The V gene is TRBV6-2 or TRBV6-3, the J gene TRBJ1-2, with 9 positions matching TRBD1. This CDR3 region has 15 residues. The J segment lost 4 bases and the V segment lost 4 bases, leaving 7 bases of the junction unmatched. The V gene's germline CDR1 is MNHEY and CDR2 SVGEGT. The CDR3 bases are TGTGCCAGCAGTTGCTCAGCGACAGGGGGCTATGGCTACACCTTC. Its translation is CASSCSATGGYGYTF.

This clonotype was observed once. The chain is built from TRBV6-5 and TRBJ1-6; no reliable D call. CDR3 length: 14 amino acids. The germline V gene has CDR1 MNHEY and CDR2 SVGAGI. V shed 10 bases and J shed 0 bases, with 10 bases lying between them. The CDR3, as DNA: TGTGCCACGTGGAAAAGCTCCTATAATTCACCCCTCCACTTT. Its protein is CATWKSSYNSPLHF.

This chain joins TRBV27 and TRBJ1-5, with 11 bases matching TRBD1. This CDR3 has 15 amino acids. After removal of 6 bases from V and 2 bases from J, the junction contained 3 bases not matched to a gene. The germline V gene encodes CDR1 MNHEY and CDR2 SMNVEV (reference sequence). The CDR3 region is CASRRTGGGNQPQHF. The CDR3 region has the DNA TGTGCCAGCAGGCGGACAGGGGGCGGCAATCAGCCCCAGCATTTT.

This clonotype was seen a handful of times. V usage is TRBV7-2 and J usage is TRBJ2-1; TRBD2 agrees at 8 bases. Germline values: CDR1 SGHTA, CDR2 FQGNSA. The CDR3 loop spans 15 amino acids. J lost 5 bases, V lost 1 base, and 4 bases had no gene match. CDR3 nucleotides: TGTGCCAGCAGCTTAGAGCGGGGGCATCACAATGAGCAGTTCTTC. Translated: CASSLERGHHNEQFF.

The rearrangement joins TRBV7-2 to TRBJ2-1, with 10 positions matching TRBD2. There are 18 residues in the CDR3. V lost 6 bases and J lost 0; bases outside the gene matches: 11. Looked up from germline, CDR1 is SGHTA and CDR2 is FQGNSA. CDR3 nucleotide sequence: TGTGCCAGCAGTCGTCCTAGCGGGAGTTCCAGCTCCTACAATGAGCAGTTCTTC. This translates into CASSRPSGSSSSYNEQFF.

This clonotype was picked up a small number of times. The chain recombines TRBV11-2 with TRBJ2-6; D possibly corresponds to TRBD1 (6 bases). CDR1 is SGHAT and CDR2 is FQNNGV in the germline V gene. The CDR3 length is 17 residues. Deletions cut 5 bases from V and 0 bases from J, with 14 bases between. CDR3 sequence reads: CASSLGTTSSGANVLTF. CDR3 bases: TGTGCCAGCAGCCTCGGGACAACCAGCTCTGGGGCCAACGTCCTGACTTTC.

This chain joins TRBV6-1 and TRBJ1-2; TRBD1 is a possible D gene (6 bases). V was cut by 10 bases and J by 8 bases, with 14 bases left in between. Per germline, CDR1 MNHNS and CDR2 SASEGT. The CDR3 is 11 amino acids. Here the CDR3 DNA reads TGTGCCACCCTCCAGGGGAAAGGCTACACCTTC. Translation gives CATLQGKGYTF.

The chain uses TRBV6-2 or TRBV6-3 and TRBJ2-2; D gene uncertain. V was cut by 7 bases and J by 2 bases, with 17 bases left in between. Germline loops: CDR1 MNHEY, CDR2 SVGEGT. CDR3 length: 16 amino acids. The CDR3 spells CASIQSGRKNTGELFF. The CDR3 region has the DNA TGTGCCAGCATCCAGTCCGGGCGTAAAAACACCGGGGAGCTGTTTTTT.

The rearrangement joins TRBV10-3 to TRBJ2-3; D gene uncertain. The CDR3 consists of 14 residues. From germline, CDR1 is ENHRY and CDR2 SYGVKD. V was shortened by 8 bases and J by 0 bases, with 12 bases between the two germline ends. The chain's CDR3 is CAIGWVSSTDTQYF. The CDR3 DNA follows: TGTGCCATCGGGTGGGTCTCTAGCACAGATACGCAGTATTTT.

Ten or more counts support this clonotype. The chain couples TRBV4-3 to TRBJ2-4; TRBD1 or TRBD2 may be the D gene (5 bases each). Germline loops: CDR1 LGHNA, CDR2 YSLEER. V was shortened by 1 base and J by 13 bases, with 17 bases between the two germline ends. The CDR3 has 14 residues. The CDR3 loop is CASSQGDRLFEQYF. The CDR3 DNA follows: TGCGCCAGCAGCCAAGGGGACCGACTTTTTGAGCAGTACTTC.

The chain is built from TRBV4-3 and TRBJ2-7; D gene unclear. The end of the DNA aligns better with TRBJ2-5, so the J call may be wrong. Germline assignment: CDR1 LGHNA and CDR2 YSLEER. The CDR3 runs 15 residues. DNA of the CDR3: TGCGCCAGCAGCCAAGATATTGGGTATCGGGAGACCCAGTACTTC. Its translation: CASSQDIGYRETQYF.